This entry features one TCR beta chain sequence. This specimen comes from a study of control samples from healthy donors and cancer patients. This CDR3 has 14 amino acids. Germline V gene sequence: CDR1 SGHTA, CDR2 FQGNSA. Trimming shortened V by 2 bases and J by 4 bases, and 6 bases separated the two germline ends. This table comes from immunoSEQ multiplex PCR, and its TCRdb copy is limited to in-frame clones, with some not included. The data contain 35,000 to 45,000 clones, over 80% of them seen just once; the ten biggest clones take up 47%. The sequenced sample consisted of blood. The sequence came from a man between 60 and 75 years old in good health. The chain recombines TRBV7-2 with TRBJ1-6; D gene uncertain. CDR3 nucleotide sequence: TGTGCCAGCAGCTTACAGGCTTATAATTCACCCCTCCACTTT. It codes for CASSLQAYNSPLHF.